This T cell receptor beta chain is drawn from a study of control samples from healthy donors and cancer patients. The data were produced by immunoSEQ multiplex PCR, yet TCRdb's version contains in-frame clones alone and is incomplete. The table shows about 220,000 clones, with about 93% occurring only once. The V end was cut by 7 bases, the J end by 5 bases, with 14 bases between. The CDR3 is 13 amino acids. The chain joins TRBV12-3 or TRBV12-4 to TRBJ1-1; maybe TRBD1 (5 bases). The sequence was obtained from a man aged 45-60 years in good health. Source material: blood. CDR3 nucleotide sequence: TGTGCCAGCACCCTGATGGGGGAAACTGAAGCTTTCTTT. It yields the protein CASTLMGETEAFF.